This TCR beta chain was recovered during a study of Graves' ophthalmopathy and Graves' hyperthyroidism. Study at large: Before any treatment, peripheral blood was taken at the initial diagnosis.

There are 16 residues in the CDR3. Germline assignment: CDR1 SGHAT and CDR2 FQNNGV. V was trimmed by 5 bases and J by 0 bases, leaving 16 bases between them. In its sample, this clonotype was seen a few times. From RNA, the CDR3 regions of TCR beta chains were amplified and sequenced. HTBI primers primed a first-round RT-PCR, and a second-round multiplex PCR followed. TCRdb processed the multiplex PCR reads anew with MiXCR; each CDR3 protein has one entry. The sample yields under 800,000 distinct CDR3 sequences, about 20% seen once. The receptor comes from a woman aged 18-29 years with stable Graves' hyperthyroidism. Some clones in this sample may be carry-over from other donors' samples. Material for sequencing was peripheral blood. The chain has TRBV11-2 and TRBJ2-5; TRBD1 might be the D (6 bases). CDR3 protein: CASSRQARTDQETQYF. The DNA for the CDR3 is TGTGCCAGCAGCAGACAAGCTAGGACAGACCAAGAGACCCAGTACTTC.